The sequence of this T cell receptor beta chain was determined in a study of T cell repertoires in cytomegalovirus infection. Study-level information: The authors used CMV epitopes that were HLA-C-restricted (recently identified) and HLA-B-restricted (well studied). Shared public TCR beta signatures pointed to both CMV infection and a matching HLA type.

MiXCR, applied by TCRdb to the reads, yields one record per CDR3 protein. The sample comprises 900,000 to 950,000 distinct CDR3 sequences, roughly 30% of which are singletons, and around 15% rests with the top ten. This clonotype was seen a handful of times. As yet, its antigen is unknown. Study-wide findings and caveats: In two of eight donors, the top clonotype was HLA-C-restricted CMV-specific. Cumulated frequencies of public TCR beta families served to identify carriers of CMV plus the relevant HLA.

V lost 5 bases, J lost 2 bases, and 10 bases lay in between. The CDR3 loop spans 14 amino acids. Looked up from germline, CDR1 is SEHNR and CDR2 is FQNEAQ (reference sequence). This clonotype was sampled from a human donor in good health (CMV status not recorded). Some clones in this sample may be carry-over from other donors' samples. This material consisted of cultured CD8+ T cells from PBMCs, taken from culture after CMV antigen stimulation. V is TRBV7-9 and J is TRBJ1-5; D remains unclear. Written as DNA, the CDR3 is TGTGCCAGCAGCCGAGTCGGGGGCAATCAGCCCCAGCATTTT. Protein sequence: CASSRVGGNQPQHF.